This T cell receptor (beta chain) was identified during a study of CD8 T cells in ankylosing spondylitis. Study-wide findings and caveats: In ankylosing spondylitis blood, a motif of roughly 8 highly homologous TCR beta variants appeared characteristic.

To note about this clonotype: Its antigen is undetermined. This may be a read error, as it is one base from a much larger clone.

One entry per CDR3 protein results from TCRdb running MiXCR on the 5' RACE reads. Among about 400,000 distinct CDR3 sequences listed, about a fifth were seen once. The CDR3 runs 13 residues. V lost 8 bases and J lost 12; bases outside the gene matches: 16. Germline CDR1 is SQVTM and CDR2 is ANQGSEA. The genes are TRBV29-1 and TRBJ2-1, with TRBD2 matching 7 bases. This clonotype was obtained from a male donor with ankylosing spondylitis. The sample consisted of blood, either unsorted or a sorted T cell fraction (not recorded which). The CDR3 protein is CSSTPVSAGVQFF. The CDR3 coding sequence is TGCAGCTCTACACCCGTATCGGCGGGAGTGCAGTTCTTC.